This T cell receptor beta chain is from a study of T cells in pancreatic ductal adenocarcinoma. The selected patients with pancreatic ductal adenocarcinoma had surgery but no neoadjuvant therapy. V dropped 2 bases and J dropped 4 bases, with 10 bases sitting between them. Germline CDR1 and CDR2: SGHTS and YDEGEE. CDR3 length: 14 amino acids. Assay: immunoSEQ multiplex PCR; the TCRdb copy retains only in-frame clones and omits some. The table has tens of thousands of clones, more than 90% seen once. Sequenced sample: PBMCs. The rearrangement links TRBV5-8 to TRBJ2-1; unclear D gene. This clonotype was sampled from a human donor with pancreatic ductal adenocarcinoma. CDR3 protein: CASSLRQTYNEQFF. CDR3 DNA: TGTGCCAGCAGCTTACGGCAGACTTACAATGAGCAGTTCTTC.